This T cell receptor beta chain was found in a study of blood T cell repertoires in COVID-19. At the level of the study: Sites in the United States, Italy and Spain provided acute and convalescent COVID-19 samples. From T cells, B-cell-depleted T cells, or PBMCs came the material, which was cDNA or gDNA.

The sample holds a few counts of this clone. The assay was immunoSEQ multiplex PCR, and TCRdb's table has in-frame clones only and misses some. Seen here are some 220,000 clones, roughly nine tenths observed once, and the top ten hold approximately 2.8%. In assigning cohorts, the study relied on participant-reported clinical history. Trimming pared 0 bases from V and 1 base from J, leaving 8 bases between. Germline assignment: CDR1 SGHNT and CDR2 YYREEE (reference sequence). This CDR3 is 14 amino acids long. Sequences were obtained from PBMCs or T cells enriched from blood (not recorded which). The chain is built from TRBV5-4 and TRBJ2-7; D unresolved. The source is a woman between 50 and 59 years old in a cohort exposed to, infected with or recovered from COVID-19 (not recorded which). The CDR3 bases are TGTGCCAGCAGCTTGGACAGCCCTTCCTACGAGCAGTACTTC. Translation: CASSLDSPSYEQYF.